Below, 18 T cell receptor beta chains from the same sample are listed, as sequenced in a study of regulatory T cells in long-lasting Graves disease. Described time point: newly diagnosed GD, antithyroid drugs for less than 3 months. The TCR library was prepared using RNA isolated from PBMCs. The TCR beta library used iRepertoire HTBI primers with Arm-PCR amplification of CDR3. TCRdb independently ran MiXCR on the multiplex PCR reads; one entry per CDR3 protein. In the table there are roughly 530,000 distinct CDR3 sequences, about 16% of which are singletons. These data also featured in a second study, about T cells in Graves' hyperthyroidism and ophthalmopathy.

Sequenced here: peripheral blood mononuclear cells (PBMCs), sampled at new diagnosis, from a patient treated with antithyroid drugs. The receptors shown here come from a woman aged 40 to 65 with Graves disease.

This clonotype was detected many times. The chain is built from TRBV7-2 and TRBJ2-5, with D unresolved. Germline lookup yields CDR1 SGHTA and CDR2 FQGNSA. Deletions cut 0 bases from V and 5 bases from J, with 7 bases between. The CDR3 totals 13 residues. CDR3 residues: CASSLAQVETQYF. Written as DNA, the CDR3 is TGTGCCAGCAGCTTAGCGCAGGTGGAGACCCAGTACTTC. Variable domain in full (rest from reference TRBV7-2 and TRBJ2-5): GAGVSQSPSNKVTEKGKDVELRCDPISGHTALYWYRQSLGQGLEFLIYFQGNSAPDKSGLPSDRFSAERTGGSVSTLTIQRTQQEDSAVYLCASSLAQVETQYFGPGTRLLVL.

This clonotype has ten or more counts. The chain combines TRBV12-3 or TRBV12-4 with TRBJ1-4; possibly TRBD1 for D (5 bases). The CDR3 loop spans 15 amino acids. V lost 9 bases, J lost 4 bases, and 18 bases lay in between. CDR3 residues: CASRQQGSYNEKLFF. DNA of the CDR3: TGTGCCAGTAGGCAGCAGGGTTCTTATAATGAAAAACTGTTTTTT.

This clonotype was detected only a few times. Just one base apart from a much larger clone, this may be a read error. The J gene is TRBJ1-1, the V gene TRBV6-1; 7 bases are shared with TRBD1. Losses at the gene ends were 6 bases for V and 6 bases for J; bases not matched to a gene: 10. This CDR3 contains 14 residues. Germline lookup yields CDR1 MNHNS and CDR2 SASEGT. The CDR3 DNA follows: TGTGCCAGCAGGGCACGGACAGGCGGCGCTGAAGCTTTCTTT. Translating gives CASRARTGGAEAFF.

Comments on this clonotype: A much larger clone differs from this one at a single base, so this may be a read error. The chain is built from TRBV18 and TRBJ1-3; D gene ambiguous. In germline, CDR1 is KGHSH, CDR2 LQKENI. V was trimmed by 3 bases and J by 0 bases, leaving 12 bases between them. The CDR3 contains 16 residues. The CDR3 DNA follows: TGTGCCAGCTCACCCCTGGACGGGATCTCTGGAAACACCATATATTTT. Translation gives CASSPLDGISGNTIYF.

This clonotype was seen at least ten times. The chain has TRBV2 and TRBJ2-1; D not certain. CDR3 length: 15 amino acids. Germline loops: CDR1 SNHLY, CDR2 FYNNEI. The V end lost 8 bases, the J end lost 0 bases, and 14 bases lay between the germline ends. In DNA form, the CDR3 reads TGTGCCAGCCGCACCCCTTGGAGCTCCTACAATGAGCAGTTCTTC. The encoded protein is CASRTPWSSYNEQFF. Together with reference TRBV2 and TRBJ2-1, the CDR3 gives the full variable domain: EPEVTQTPSHQVTQMGQEVILRCVPISNHLYFYWYRQILGQKVEFLVSFYNNEISEKSEIFDDQFSVERPDGSNFTLKIRSTKLEDSAMYFCASRTPWSSYNEQFFGPGTRLTVL.

This clonotype was observed at least ten times. The V call is TRBV3-1, the J call TRBJ1-1; D possibly corresponds to TRBD1 (5 bases). Germline V gene sequence: CDR1 LGHDT, CDR2 YNNKEL (reference sequence). The CDR3 consists of 15 residues. V lost 3 bases and J lost 5, with 16 bases in between. The CDR3 DNA reads as TGTGCCAGCAGCCATTCCCCCGGGGGAGATACTGAAGCTTTCTTT. Its translation: CASSHSPGGDTEAFF.

This clonotype was seen ten or more times. J is TRBJ1-2 and V is TRBV4-2; D is perhaps TRBD1 (6 bases). This CDR3 contains 15 residues. The germline V gene has CDR1 LGHNA and CDR2 YNFKEQ. V shed 9 bases and J shed 8 bases, with 25 bases lying between them. The CDR3 nucleotides read TGTGCCAGTGGGGCGGAAGCGGGGGCAGGTCGGGGCTACACCTTC. Translation gives CASGAEAGAGRGYTF.

The chain recombines TRBV5-1 with TRBJ1-4, with 7 bases identical to TRBD1. The germline V gene encodes CDR1 SGHRS and CDR2 YFSETQ. The CDR3 has 15 residues. V gave up 6 bases and J gave up 2 bases; unmatched junction bases: 7. For the CDR3, the DNA is TGCGCCAGCACCCGGCAGGGGGAGACTAATGAAAAACTGTTTTTT. Residues: CASTRQGETNEKLFF.

This sequence joins TRBV6-2 or TRBV6-3 and TRBJ2-2, with TRBD2 matching over 13 bases. Germline trimming cut 6 bases from V and 9 bases from J; bases unmatched to any gene: 10. The CDR3 runs 16 residues. Germline V CDR1 and CDR2: MNHEY, SVGEGT. This chain's CDR3 is CASSPGLAGASRELFF. Here the CDR3 DNA reads TGTGCCAGCAGCCCCGGACTAGCGGGGGCCTCCCGGGAGCTGTTTTTT.

This clonotype was seen at least ten times. This rearrangement joins TRBV2 to TRBJ2-4; 7 nucleotides match TRBD1. The V gene end was trimmed by 6 bases and the J gene end by 14 bases; junction bases not matched to a gene: 16. The V gene's germline CDR1 is SNHLY and CDR2 FYNNEI. This CDR3 is built from 14 residues. The CDR3 bases are TGTGCCAGCAGATCCGGACAGGACCTGGGCGTCAAGTACTTC. Translating gives CASRSGQDLGVKYF. The variable domain in full, with the rest retrieved from reference TRBV2 and TRBJ2-4, is EPEVTQTPSHQVTQMGQEVILRCVPISNHLYFYWYRQILGQKVEFLVSFYNNEISEKSEIFDDQFSVERPDGSNFTLKIRSTKLEDSAMYFCASRSGQDLGVKYFGAGTRLSVL.

In its sample, this clonotype was seen many times. V and J are TRBV12-3 or TRBV12-4 and TRBJ2-5, with 10 nucleotides matching TRBD2. With 6 bases clipped from V and 5 bases from J, the junction kept 9 bases outside the gene matches. This CDR3 is built from 15 residues. CDR3 amino acids: CASRPSGGLWETQYF. In DNA form, the CDR3 reads TGTGCCAGCAGGCCTAGCGGGGGCCTTTGGGAGACCCAGTACTTC.

This clonotype was picked up many times. The rearrangement joins TRBV12-3 or TRBV12-4 to TRBJ1-2; TRBD1 matches at 7 bases. With V trimmed by 6 bases and J by 0 bases, 10 bases remained unmatched. The CDR3 runs 16 residues. Here the CDR3 DNA reads TGTGCCAGCAGACGGACAGGCAATCACCCTAACTATGGCTACACCTTC. As protein: CASRRTGNHPNYGYTF.

This clonotype has a count of ten or more. The chain uses TRBV12-3 or TRBV12-4 and TRBJ2-5; D may be TRBD2 (7 bases). The CDR3 is made up of 14 amino acids. Trimming shortened V by 5 bases and J by 4 bases, and 14 bases separated the two germline ends. The CDR3 sequence: CASSPEGGVETQYF. The CDR3 coding sequence is TGTGCCAGCAGTCCAGAGGGGGGGGTAGAGACCCAGTACTTC.

This clonotype was seen repeatedly, ten times or more. The rearrangement links TRBV12-3 or TRBV12-4 to TRBJ2-7, with 9 bases aligning to TRBD2. Trimming took 5 bases from V and 3 from J; bases not matched to a gene: 8. The CDR3 has 15 amino acids. The CDR3 region has the DNA TGTGCCAGCAGTAATCCCGGGACTAGCTACTACGAGCAGTACTTC. Translation gives CASSNPGTSYYEQYF.

This clonotype has a count of ten or more. The chain joins TRBV19 to TRBJ1-2; a possible D gene is TRBD1 (5 bases). Germline lookup yields CDR1 LNHDA and CDR2 SQIVND (reference sequence). This CDR3 spans 14 amino acids. The V gene lost 5 bases and the J gene lost 3 bases, with 13 bases spanning the gap. The CDR3 is CASSLAGYDYGYTF. Written as DNA, the CDR3 is TGTGCCAGTAGTTTGGCAGGGTACGACTATGGCTACACCTTC.

This clonotype has a count of ten or more. J is TRBJ2-7 and V is TRBV5-1, with TRBD2 as a possible D gene (6 bases). V lost 5 bases and J 6 bases, leaving 15 bases between the germline ends. Germline CDR1 reads SGHRS; CDR2 reads YFSETQ. The CDR3 consists of 13 residues. Written as DNA, the CDR3 is TGCGCCAGCAGACCTGTTGGGGAGGTCGAGCAGTACTTC. It codes for CASRPVGEVEQYF. The variable domain in full, with the rest retrieved from reference TRBV5-1 and TRBJ2-7, is KAGVTQTPRYLIKTRGQQVTLSCSPISGHRSVSWYQQTPGQGLQFLFEYFSETQRNKGNFPGRFSGRQFSNSRSEMNVSTLELGDSALYLCASRPVGEVEQYFGPGTRLTVT.

The chain has TRBV6-1 and TRBJ1-2; D is ambiguous. In germline, CDR1 is MNHNS, CDR2 SASEGT. The CDR3 runs to 14 residues. Deletions cut 1 base from V and 5 bases from J, with 11 bases between. The CDR3 here is CASSEGWGRYGYTF. The CDR3 region has the DNA TGTGCCAGCAGTGAAGGGTGGGGAAGATATGGCTACACCTTC.

This clonotype was found many times. The V gene is TRBV28, the J gene TRBJ1-2; 7 bases are shared with TRBD1. The CDR3 covers 13 residues. The V gene end was trimmed by 10 bases and the J gene end by 7 bases; junction bases not matched to a gene: 12. The V gene's germline CDR1 is MDHEN and CDR2 SYDVKM. CDR3 sequence reads: CATYSTGLGGYTF. CDR3 DNA: TGTGCCACTTACTCGACAGGGCTCGGTGGCTACACCTTC.